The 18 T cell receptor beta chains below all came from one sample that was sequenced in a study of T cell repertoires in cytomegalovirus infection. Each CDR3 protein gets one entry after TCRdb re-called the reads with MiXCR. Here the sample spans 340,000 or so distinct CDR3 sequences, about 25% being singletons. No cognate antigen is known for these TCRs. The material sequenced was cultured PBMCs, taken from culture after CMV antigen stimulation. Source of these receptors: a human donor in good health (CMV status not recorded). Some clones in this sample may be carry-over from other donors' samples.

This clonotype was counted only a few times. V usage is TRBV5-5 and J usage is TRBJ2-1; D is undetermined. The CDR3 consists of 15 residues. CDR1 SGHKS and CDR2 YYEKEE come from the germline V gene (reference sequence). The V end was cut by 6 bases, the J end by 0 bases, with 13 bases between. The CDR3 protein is CASNGRGSSYNEQFF. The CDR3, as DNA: TGTGCCAGCAACGGACGTGGAAGCTCCTACAATGAGCAGTTCTTC. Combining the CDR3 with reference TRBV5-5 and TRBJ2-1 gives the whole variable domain DAGVTQSPTHLIKTRGQQVTLRCSPISGHKSVSWYQQVLGQGPQFIFQYYEKEERGRGNFPDRFSARQFPNYSSELNVNALLLGDSALYLCASNGRGSSYNEQFFGPGTRLTVL.

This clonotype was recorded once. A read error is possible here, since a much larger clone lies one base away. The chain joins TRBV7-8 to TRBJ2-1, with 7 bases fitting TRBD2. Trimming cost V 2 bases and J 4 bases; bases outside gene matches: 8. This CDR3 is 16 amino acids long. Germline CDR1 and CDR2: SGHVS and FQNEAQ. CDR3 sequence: CASSLKSGGSYNEQFF. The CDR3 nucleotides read TGTGCCAGCAGCTTAAAATCGGGAGGTTCATACAATGAGCAGTTCTTC.

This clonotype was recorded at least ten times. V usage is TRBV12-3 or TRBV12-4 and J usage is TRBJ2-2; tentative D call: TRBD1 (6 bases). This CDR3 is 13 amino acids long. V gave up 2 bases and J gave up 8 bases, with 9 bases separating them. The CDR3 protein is CASSLNRVGELFF. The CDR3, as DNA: TGTGCCAGCAGTTTAAACAGGGTTGGGGAGCTGTTTTTT.

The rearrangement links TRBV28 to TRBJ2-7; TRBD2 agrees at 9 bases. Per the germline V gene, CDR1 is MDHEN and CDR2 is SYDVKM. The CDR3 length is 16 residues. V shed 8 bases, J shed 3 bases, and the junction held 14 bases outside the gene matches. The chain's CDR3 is CASGTALTSGDYEQYF. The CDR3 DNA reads TGTGCCAGCGGCACAGCATTGACTAGCGGTGACTACGAGCAGTACTTC. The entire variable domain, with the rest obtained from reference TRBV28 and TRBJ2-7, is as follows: DVKVTQSSRYLVKRTGEKVFLECVQDMDHENMFWYRQDPGLGLRLIYFSYDVKMKEKGDIPEGYSVSREKKERFSLILESASTNQTSMYLCASGTALTSGDYEQYFGPGTRLTVT.

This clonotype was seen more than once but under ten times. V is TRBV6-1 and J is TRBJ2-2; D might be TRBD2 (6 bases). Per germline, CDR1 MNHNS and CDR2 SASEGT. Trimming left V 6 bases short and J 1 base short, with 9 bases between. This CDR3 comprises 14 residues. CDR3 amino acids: CASRSAGNTGELFF. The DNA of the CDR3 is TGTGCCAGCAGGTCAGCGGGGAACACCGGGGAGCTGTTTTTT.

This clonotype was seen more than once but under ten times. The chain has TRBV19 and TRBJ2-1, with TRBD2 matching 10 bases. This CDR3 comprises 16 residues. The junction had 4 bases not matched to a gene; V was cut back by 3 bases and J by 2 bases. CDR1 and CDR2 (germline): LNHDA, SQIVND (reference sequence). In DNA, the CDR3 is TGTGCCAGTAGTATCTCCCTAGCGGGAGCCTACAATGAGCAGTTCTTC. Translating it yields CASSISLAGAYNEQFF. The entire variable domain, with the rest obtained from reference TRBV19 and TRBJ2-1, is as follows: DGGITQSPKYLFRKEGQNVTLSCEQNLNHDAMYWYRQDPGQGLRLIYYSQIVNDFQKGDIAEGYSVSREKKESFPLTVTSAQKNPTAFYLCASSISLAGAYNEQFFGPGTRLTVL.

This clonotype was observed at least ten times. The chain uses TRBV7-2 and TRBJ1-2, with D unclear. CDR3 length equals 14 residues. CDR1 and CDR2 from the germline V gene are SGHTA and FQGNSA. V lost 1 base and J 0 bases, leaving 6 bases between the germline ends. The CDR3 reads CASSLDGTNYGYTF. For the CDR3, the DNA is TGTGCCAGCAGCTTAGACGGTACTAACTATGGCTACACCTTC.

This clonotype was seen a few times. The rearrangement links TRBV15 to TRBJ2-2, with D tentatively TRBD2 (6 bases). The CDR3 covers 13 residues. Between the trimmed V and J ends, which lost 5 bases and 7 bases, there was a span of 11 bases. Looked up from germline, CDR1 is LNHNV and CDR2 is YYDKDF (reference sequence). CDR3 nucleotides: TGTGCCACCAGCCGCGGGGCTAGCGGGGAGCTGTTTTTT. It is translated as CATSRGASGELFF.

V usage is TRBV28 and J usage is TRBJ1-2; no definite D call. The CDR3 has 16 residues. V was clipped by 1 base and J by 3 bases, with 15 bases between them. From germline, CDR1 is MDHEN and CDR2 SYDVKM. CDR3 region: CASSLFDRSPDYGYTF. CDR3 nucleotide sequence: TGTGCCAGCAGTTTATTTGATCGGTCCCCGGACTATGGCTACACCTTC.

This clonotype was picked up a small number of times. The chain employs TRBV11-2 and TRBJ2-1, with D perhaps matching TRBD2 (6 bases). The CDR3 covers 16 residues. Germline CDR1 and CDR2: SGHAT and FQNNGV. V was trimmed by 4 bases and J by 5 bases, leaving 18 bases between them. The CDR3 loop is CASSSIGGSPNNEQFF. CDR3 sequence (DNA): TGTGCCAGCAGCTCAATCGGGGGATCTCCTAACAATGAGCAGTTCTTC.

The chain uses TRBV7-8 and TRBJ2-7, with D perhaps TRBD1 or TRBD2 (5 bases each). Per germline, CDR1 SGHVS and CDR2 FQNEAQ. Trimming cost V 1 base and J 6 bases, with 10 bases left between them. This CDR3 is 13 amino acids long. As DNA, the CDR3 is TGTGCCAGCAGCTTAGACCGGGACGGCGAGCAGTACTTC. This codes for CASSLDRDGEQYF.

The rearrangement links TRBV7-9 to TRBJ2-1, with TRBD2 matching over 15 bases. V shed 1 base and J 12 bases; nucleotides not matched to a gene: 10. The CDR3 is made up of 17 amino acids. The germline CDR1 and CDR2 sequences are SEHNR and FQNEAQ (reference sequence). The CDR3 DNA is TGTGCCAGCAGCTTAGGGGGATGGACTAGCGGGAGGGATGCGCAGTTCTTC. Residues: CASSLGGWTSGRDAQFF.

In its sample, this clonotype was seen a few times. CDR3 sequence: CASSTSGGYGPGEQYF. The CDR3 DNA sequence: TGTGCCAGCAGTACGTCAGGGGGCTACGGTCCGGGCGAGCAGTACTTC. This chain links TRBV6-6 with TRBJ2-7, with 8 bases lining up with TRBD1. Germline loops: CDR1 MNHNY, CDR2 SVGAGI (reference sequence). V lost 5 bases, J lost 6 bases, and 15 bases stayed unmatched. This CDR3 has 16 amino acids.

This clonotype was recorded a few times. CDR3 sequence reads: CASSIRTGGEGSPLHF. The CDR3 nucleotides read TGTGCCAGCAGTATAAGAACCGGTGGGGAGGGTTCACCCCTCCACTTT. This chain connects TRBV7-8 to TRBJ1-6; D call uncertain. Trimming removed 6 bases from V and 9 bases from J, with 21 bases in between. Germline CDR1 and CDR2: SGHVS and FQNEAQ. CDR3 size: 16 residues.

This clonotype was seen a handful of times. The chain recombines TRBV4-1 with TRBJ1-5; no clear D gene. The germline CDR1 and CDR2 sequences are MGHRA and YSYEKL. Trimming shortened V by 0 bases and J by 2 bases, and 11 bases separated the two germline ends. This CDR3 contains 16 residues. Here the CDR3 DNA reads TGCGCCAGCAGCCAAGAAGGGATTCAAGGCAATCAGCCCCAGCATTTT. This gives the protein CASSQEGIQGNQPQHF.

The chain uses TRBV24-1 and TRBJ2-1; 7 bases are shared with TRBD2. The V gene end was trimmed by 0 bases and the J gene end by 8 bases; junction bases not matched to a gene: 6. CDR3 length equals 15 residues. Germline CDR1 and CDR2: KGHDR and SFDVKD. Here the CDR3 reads CATSDLRVAGYEQFF. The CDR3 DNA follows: TGTGCCACCAGTGATTTGAGGGTAGCGGGCTATGAGCAGTTCTTC.

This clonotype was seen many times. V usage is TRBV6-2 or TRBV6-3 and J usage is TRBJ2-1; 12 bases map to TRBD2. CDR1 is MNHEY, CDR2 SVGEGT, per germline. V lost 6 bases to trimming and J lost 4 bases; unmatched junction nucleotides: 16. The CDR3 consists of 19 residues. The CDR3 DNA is TGTGCCAGCAGCCGAGGACTAGCGGGATCAAACTATCGTTACAATGAGCAGTTCTTC. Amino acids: CASSRGLAGSNYRYNEQFF.

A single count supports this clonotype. Written as DNA, the CDR3 is TGTGCCAGTAGTATGGCTGCGAACACCGGGGAGCTGTTTTTT. Its protein is CASSMAANTGELFF. The genes are TRBV19 and TRBJ2-2; the D is unclear. Between the trimmed V and J ends, which lost 3 bases and 0 bases, there was a span of 5 bases. This CDR3 has 14 amino acids. The germline V gene encodes CDR1 LNHDA and CDR2 SQIVND (reference sequence).